This section outlines one TCR beta chain sequence together with its context. These data are taken from a study of cytomegalovirus exposure and HLA in healthy donors. PCR used 60 Vbeta primers and 13 Jbeta primers. Measured with immunoSEQ multiplex PCR; TCRdb has only the in-frame clones, and not every one. This sample carries some 70,000 clones, around 82% of them seen once, and the ten largest clones take 1.9%. The origin of this receptor is a young man in good health and CMV-seronegative. The sequencing input was PBMCs.

CDR3 protein: CASSLPKGGPNTEAFF. The CDR3 DNA sequence: TGTGCCAGCAGCCTCCCGAAAGGGGGTCCCAACACTGAAGCTTTCTTT. This rearrangement joins TRBV5-4 to TRBJ1-1, with D perhaps matching TRBD1 (6 bases). The CDR3 length is 16 residues. The V gene lost 4 bases and the J gene lost 2 bases, with 18 bases spanning the gap. Germline V CDR1 and CDR2: SGHNT, YYREEE (reference sequence).